These T cell receptor beta chains were read from a single sample in a study of shared clonotypes between healthy human individuals. The method was immunoSEQ multiplex PCR; TCRdb's version includes in-frame clones alone and lacks a portion of them. The sample carries about 2.1 million clones, around 93% recorded once. The sample comprised naive CD8+ T cells from PBMCs. These receptors all come from a man aged 18 to 30 in good health. Some clones in this sample may be carry-over from other donors' samples. Both conserved end residues are part of each CDR3. The D gene is left open where the match is weak. Only some rows state a clone size, as once, few, many or a class for expanded clones.

V	J	D	size	CDR3	DNA
TRBV28	TRBJ2-1	TRBD1	NA	CASSPPFRDRGHNEQFF	TGTGCCAGCAGTCCACCCTTCCGGGACAGGGGACACAATGAGCAGTTCTTC
TRBV27	TRBJ2-7	NA	NA	CASSLLGEGVGYEQYF	TGTGCCAGCAGTTTATTAGGAGAAGGGGTAGGCTACGAGCAGTACTTC
TRBV19	TRBJ1-1	NA	NA	CASSVPWTDDPLNTEAFF	TGTGCCAGTAGTGTCCCATGGACGGACGATCCCTTGAACACTGAAGCTTTCTTT
TRBV6-6	TRBJ2-7	NA	NA	CASSYGEGEQYF	TGTGCCAGCAGTTATGGGGAAGGCGAGCAGTACTTC
TRBV6-1	TRBJ1-1	TRBD1	NA	CASSENKGYRGNTEAFF	TGTGCCAGCAGTGAAAACAAGGGGTACAGGGGGAACACTGAAGCTTTCTTT
TRBV4-1	TRBJ2-6	NA	NA	CASSQDWLSVSGANVLTF	TGCGCCAGCAGCCAAGACTGGCTCAGTGTGTCTGGGGCCAACGTCCTGACTTTC
TRBV19	TRBJ1-2	NA	NA	CASTPAGVLHGYTF	TGTGCCAGTACCCCCGCTGGGGTCTTGCATGGCTACACCTTC
TRBV4-1	TRBJ2-1	NA	NA	CASSQEGSGSINEQFF	TGCGCCAGCAGCCAAGAAGGGAGTGGGAGTATCAATGAGCAGTTCTTC
TRBV7-9	TRBJ2-3	TRBD2	NA	CASSSSGSGADTQYF	TGTGCCAGCAGCTCTAGCGGGAGTGGCGCGGATACGCAGTATTTT
TRBV15	TRBJ2-7	NA	NA	CATRDMGHGDAYEQYF	TGTGCCACCAGGGATATGGGACACGGAGATGCCTACGAGCAGTACTTC
TRBV6-5	TRBJ1-2	TRBD1	NA	CASSFSTGEVAYGYTF	TGTGCCAGCAGTTTCTCGACAGGGGAAGTAGCCTATGGCTACACCTTC
TRBV4-1	TRBJ2-1	NA	NA	CASSQGGRRDITYNEQFF	TGCGCCAGCAGCCAAGGAGGGCGGAGGGATATCACCTACAATGAGCAGTTCTTC
TRBV14	TRBJ1-4	TRBD1	NA	CASKKDRGRTNEKLFF	TGTGCCAGCAAAAAGGACAGGGGGCGAACTAATGAAAAACTGTTTTTT
TRBV9	TRBJ2-3	TRBD2	NA	CASSFSGRGNTDTQYF	TGTGCCAGCAGCTTTAGCGGGAGAGGGAACACAGATACGCAGTATTTT
TRBV28	TRBJ2-5	NA	NA	CASSFPQTGRAETQYF	TGTGCCAGCAGTTTTCCCCAAACAGGGAGGGCGGAGACCCAGTACTTC
TRBV5-1	TRBJ1-3	NA	NA	CASSPESIWTGPGNTIYF	TGCGCCAGCAGCCCCGAATCAATCTGGACGGGTCCTGGAAACACCATATATTTT
TRBV28	TRBJ2-1	TRBD2	NA	CASSLLADYNEQFF	TGTGCCAGCAGTTTGCTAGCGGACTACAATGAGCAGTTCTTC
TRBV30	TRBJ2-1	NA	NA	CAWSLDSVYNEQFF	TGTGCCTGGAGTTTGGACAGCGTCTACAATGAGCAGTTCTTC
TRBV25-1	TRBJ2-2	NA	NA	CASQDPDQRGGELFF	TGTGCCAGCCAGGACCCGGACCAACGAGGCGGGGAGCTGTTTTTT
TRBV9	TRBJ2-7	NA	NA	CASSVDLGMNEQYF	TGTGCCAGCAGCGTAGATCTCGGGATGAACGAGCAGTACTTC
TRBV7-3	TRBJ2-7	TRBD2	NA	CASSRGLADSYEQYF	TGTGCCAGCAGCCGGGGACTAGCGGACTCCTACGAGCAGTACTTC
TRBV29-1	TRBJ1-1	NA	NA	CSATDMNTEAFF	TGCAGCGCTACCGACATGAACACTGAAGCTTTCTTT
TRBV6-6	TRBJ1-2	NA	NA	CASTPGEGPASYTF	TGTGCCAGCACCCCCGGGGAGGGGCCGGCTAGCTACACCTTC
TRBV27	TRBJ2-7	NA	few	CASSLGRTYEQYF	TGTGCCAGCAGTCTCGGACGGACCTACGAGCAGTACTTC
TRBV28	TRBJ2-2	NA	NA	CASSLYREGRTGELFF	TGTGCCAGCAGTTTATACAGGGAGGGGCGGACCGGGGAGCTGTTTTTT
TRBV28	TRBJ2-1	TRBD2	NA	CASSFGVAGVNEQFF	TGTGCCAGCAGCTTCGGAGTAGCGGGAGTTAATGAGCAGTTCTTC
TRBV15	TRBJ2-7	NA	NA	CATSRDVWGYEQYF	TGTGCCACCAGCAGAGATGTGTGGGGCTACGAGCAGTACTTC
TRBV29-1	TRBJ1-1	NA	few	CSVLLPLDTEAFF	TGCAGCGTCCTGCTACCCCTGGACACTGAAGCTTTCTTT
TRBV5-6	TRBJ2-7	NA	NA	CASSLGAGLEQYF	TGTGCCAGCAGCTTGGGGGCGGGTCTCGAGCAGTACTTC
TRBV29-1	TRBJ2-2	NA	NA	CSVDTGELFF	TGCAGCGTTGATACCGGGGAGCTGTTTTTT
TRBV28	TRBJ2-7	TRBD1	NA	CASRQFGTGDGEQYF	TGTGCCAGCAGGCAATTCGGGACAGGAGACGGCGAGCAGTACTTC
TRBV7-9	TRBJ2-3	NA	once	CASSLVQGLGTQYF	TGTGCCAGCAGCTTAGTCCAAGGGCTTGGTACGCAGTATTTT
TRBV7-8	TRBJ1-5	NA	NA	CASSPRLEGNQPQHF	TGTGCCAGCAGCCCGCGACTGGAGGGCAATCAGCCCCAGCATTTT
TRBV7-9	TRBJ1-1	NA	NA	CASSLITGLNTEAFF	TGTGCCAGCAGCTTAATTACAGGTCTGAACACTGAAGCTTTCTTT